One and the same sample provided the 9 T cell receptor beta chains below, sequenced in a study of response to subunit inactivated influenza vaccine (dated by TCRdb to between 2018 and 2020). The receptor library was made with RT-PCR. Reads for this sample came from an Illumina HiSeq 2500. In-frame beta chains were kept once TCRdb had trimmed the public reads at Q25 with fastp and called clones with MiXCR. One record per CDR3 amino acid sequence lists the most common genes and DNA. The sample table contains about 540,000 distinct CDR3 sequences; only one count was recorded for under 25% of them. In total, the top ten clones hold approximately 2.9% of the sample. These data are also associated with another study on T cells expressing NK-cell markers. Per that second paper: TCR beta cDNA libraries were prepared using 5'RACE template switching, which introduced a universal primer site and unique molecular identifiers.

Sequences were derived from CD4+ T cells sorted from PBMCs, sampled less than 13 days after vaccination. Receptors were obtained from a man between 50 and 59 years old who received an inactivated influenza vaccine. Donor details come from another sample of the same person, matched by shared clones.

This clonotype was seen ten or more times. The CDR3 sequence is CASSPNRRTSSADTQYF. CDR3 in DNA: TGTGCCAGCAGCCCTAATCGTCGGACTAGTTCGGCAGATACGCAGTATTTT. This sequence joins TRBV7-6 and TRBJ2-3, with 7 bases lining up with TRBD2. The CDR3 consists of 17 residues. With V trimmed by 5 bases and J by 4 bases, 15 bases remained unmatched. Germline V lookup: CDR1 SGHVS, CDR2 FNYEAQ.

The chain recombines TRBV30 with TRBJ1-2, with 9 bases that match TRBD1. The CDR3 extends over 13 amino acids. The germline gives CDR1 GTSNPN, CDR2 SVGIG (reference sequence). J was trimmed by 6 bases and V by 3 bases; bases with no gene match: 5. The CDR3 DNA sequence: TGTGCCTGGAGGTATACAGGGGGCAATGGCTACACCTTC. This gives the protein CAWRYTGGNGYTF.

The chain uses TRBV6-2 or TRBV6-3 and TRBJ2-1, with TRBD2 matching 7 bases. The CDR3 totals 14 residues. CDR1 is MNHEY and CDR2 is SVGEGT in the germline V gene. Unmatched junction bases numbered 7, after V lost 8 bases and J lost 3 bases. The CDR3 protein is CASGERDFYNEQFF. CDR3 nucleotide sequence: TGTGCCAGCGGGGAGCGGGACTTCTACAATGAGCAGTTCTTC.

The chain is built from TRBV5-4 and TRBJ2-7, with 13 bases fitting TRBD2. Germline lookup yields CDR1 SGHNT and CDR2 YYREEE (reference sequence). The V segment lost 4 bases and the J segment 3 bases; nucleotides outside the gene matches: 4. The CDR3 has 15 amino acids. The chain's CDR3 is CASSKGTSGNYEQYF. The DNA for the CDR3 is TGTGCCAGCAGCAAGGGGACTAGCGGGAACTACGAGCAGTACTTC.

In its sample, this clonotype was seen a few times. V is TRBV7-8 and J is TRBJ2-7, with D maybe TRBD1 (5 bases). The V gene's germline CDR1 is SGHVS and CDR2 FQNEAQ. Trimming took off 5 bases at V and 4 bases at J, with 15 bases between the two ends. The CDR3 is 14 amino acids. CDR3 sequence (DNA): TGTGCCAGCAGCGACCGTCGAAGGGGTTACGAGCAGTACTTC. Translating it yields CASSDRRRGYEQYF.

In this sample, this clonotype turned up a few times. This chain connects TRBV9 to TRBJ2-2; no reliable D call. This CDR3 comprises 15 residues. Germline loops: CDR1 SGDLS, CDR2 YYNGEE. The V and J ends lost 7 bases and 3 bases respectively, with 16 bases between them. Here the CDR3 reads CASSRTRRYTGELFF. DNA of the CDR3: TGTGCCAGCTCCCGAACCCGACGGTACACCGGGGAGCTGTTTTTT.

The chain couples TRBV5-1 to TRBJ1-1, with D tentatively TRBD1 (5 bases). CDR1 SGHRS and CDR2 YFSETQ come from the germline V gene. The CDR3 contains 15 residues. Deletions cut 0 bases from V and 4 bases from J, with 13 bases between. The CDR3 sequence: CASSLAARASTEAFF. Written as DNA, the CDR3 is TGCGCCAGCAGCTTGGCCGCCAGGGCTAGCACTGAAGCTTTCTTT.

This clonotype was detected only a few times. The chain uses TRBV4-1 and TRBJ1-6; TRBD1 is a possible D gene (6 bases). V shed 6 bases and J shed 3 bases, with 12 bases lying between them. Germline assignment: CDR1 MGHRA and CDR2 YSYEKL. The CDR3 runs 15 residues. The CDR3 spells CASSQSTGYNSPLHF. The CDR3 DNA sequence: TGCGCCAGCAGTCAATCGACAGGCTATAATTCACCCCTCCACTTT.

The CDR3 coding sequence is TGCGCCAGCAGTGAGAGGCAGCGGGGGGGCTCCGGAGTGCTTACGCAGTATTTT. Its protein product is CASSERQRGGSGVLTQYF. The chain employs TRBV10-2 and TRBJ2-3; 10 nucleotides line up with TRBD2. This CDR3 contains 18 residues. Per germline, CDR1 WSHSY and CDR2 SAAADI. Germline trimming cut 2 bases from V and 8 bases from J; bases unmatched to any gene: 16.